This T cell receptor beta chain was sequenced for a study of blood T cell repertoires in COVID-19. Study context: COVID-19 samples collected from the United States, Italy and Spain covered acute and convalescent phases. T cells, B-cell-depleted T cells, or PBMCs provided the cDNA or gDNA that served as material.

Per germline, CDR1 MNHEY and CDR2 SVGAGI. The CDR3 length is 14 residues. With V trimmed by 6 bases and J by 7 bases, 6 bases remained unmatched. Per the study methods: Nucleated cell number was recorded as an estimate derived from reference gene primer amplification. Assay used: immunoSEQ multiplex PCR; TCRdb lists only in-frame clones, some missing. From that table come the V and J calls and clone size; the DNA was used to work out D and trimming. This table holds 250,000 to 300,000 clones, 75% to 90% found once. Enrolled during active infection, Seattle patients were then followed longitudinally. The gene calls are TRBV6-5 and TRBJ2-2, with 9 positions matching TRBD1. Material: peripheral blood. This TCR came from a woman between 65 and 79 years old with COVID-19, enrolled during active disease. DNA of the CDR3: TGTGCCAGCAGCCCCGGGACAGGGCTCGGGGAGCTGTTTTTT. Translation: CASSPGTGLGELFF.